This entry features one TCR beta chain sequence. The V gene end was trimmed by 6 bases and the J gene end by 4 bases; junction bases not matched to a gene: 6. Per the germline V gene, CDR1 is SGHTA and CDR2 is FQGNSA. This CDR3 region has 15 residues. These data come from a study of blood T cell repertoires in COVID-19. Study details: From the United States, Italy and Spain came samples of acute and convalescent COVID-19. Sources were T cells, B-cell-depleted T cells, or PBMCs; the material itself was cDNA or gDNA.

Assay used: immunoSEQ multiplex PCR; TCRdb lists only in-frame clones, some missing. The sample contains 250,000 to 300,000 clones, less than 85% of which appear only once. The sequencing input was peripheral blood. This TCR derives from a man in his 60s who had recovered from COVID-19. The V and J genes are TRBV7-2 and TRBJ2-1; 10 bases fit TRBD1. The DNA of the CDR3 is TGTGCCAGCAGTCCGCCGGGACAGGGGTACAATGAGCAGTTCTTC. Translating it yields CASSPPGQGYNEQFF. Looking up the rest from reference TRBV7-2 and TRBJ2-1 gives the full variable domain: GAGVSQSPSNKVTEKGKDVELRCDPISGHTALYWYRQSLGQGLEFLIYFQGNSAPDKSGLPSDRFSAERTGGSVSTLTIQRTQQEDSAVYLCASSPPGQGYNEQFFGPGTRLTVL.